Detailed here is one TCR beta chain. No antigen is known for it. The data were obtained in a study of beta chain features in type 1 diabetes. Whole-study results and caveats: Junctions at VDJ sites from type 1 diabetes patients had fewer insertions and more deletions.

All of the isolated RNA was reverse transcribed, so expressed TCRB transcripts were sequenced. Assay: immunoSEQ multiplex PCR; the TCRdb copy retains only in-frame clones and omits some. This table has under 800,000 clones, 15% appearing once. This CDR3 contains 13 residues. Trimming removed 0 bases from V and 5 bases from J, with 7 bases in between. Germline lookup yields CDR1 SGHTA and CDR2 FQGNSA. The gene calls are TRBV7-2 and TRBJ1-1; D unresolved. The sample was naive CD4+ T cells from blood. The clonotype comes from a man aged 18 to 30 in good health. The CDR3 protein is CASSLAQATEAFF. The DNA of the CDR3 is TGTGCCAGCAGCTTAGCTCAGGCGACTGAAGCTTTCTTT.